This TCR beta chain stems from a study of blood T cells in healthy people across ages (dated by TCRdb to about 2015). Study-level background: Template switching captured roughly one uniquely barcoded TCR beta cDNA molecule per two T cells in model experiments. The donors were divided into four age groups: young (average roughly 15 years), middle-aged (approximately 41), aged (around 67) and long-lived (about 79). Donors of different ages were randomly distributed across sequencing lanes to avoid experimental bias. The study analyzed two additional independent replicas of 1 million unique cDNA reads from the same blood draw for two donors, one aged 18 to 30 and one aged 80 or older. Age-related changes in TCR beta repertoire diversity were measured in the study by deep sequencing normalized with unique cDNA molecular identifiers.

With regard to this clonotype: Its antigen remains undetermined. Nothing much larger sits one base from this clone, and base qualities are not available.

The library came from 5' RACE. Sequencing took place on an Illumina HiSeq 2500. A second PCR of roughly 7 to 11 cycles was performed with a sample-barcoded 5' primer and a J-beta primer mix. A template-switch 5' adaptor carrying 12 random nucleotides introduced a unique molecular identifier onto each TCR beta cDNA molecule. Each sample yielded at least 2.5 million CDR3-containing paired-end reads. First-strand cDNA synthesis was performed from all RNA using the Mint cDNA synthesis kit, with priming by a TRBC-specific oligonucleotide. Following uracil-DNA glycosylase treatment, a first 18-cycle PCR with universal primers M1SS and BC2_uni_R was performed on all cDNA. On the study's bioinformatics: For normalization, 1 million high-quality reads were randomly selected from each sample, with every read carrying a distinct molecular identifier. Reads sharing molecular identifiers were discarded rather than binned into consensus sequences. MiTCR, set to a Q25 quality threshold and the strictest error-elimination algorithm, was used for CDR3 identification, clonotype clustering and error correction. A nonparametric unseen species model using Euler transformation provided a lower-bound estimate of total TCR beta diversity. The raw public reads went through TCRdb reprocessing: fastp at Q25, MiXCR clone calling, in-frame beta chains kept. Each CDR3 protein appears once, grouped with its most common genes and DNA. These V and J calls derive from TCRdb rather than the authors' analysis. This sample is represented by about 640,000 distinct CDR3 sequences; 40% to 45% of them were singletons. The top ten clonotypes cover 30% of the sample.

The 40 or so donors, aged about 6 to 95 years, were systemically healthy Caucasian individuals from Russia. Each donor gave around 9.9 milliliters of peripheral blood, collected into EDTA-treated Vacutainer tubes. Ficoll-Paque density-gradient centrifugation was used to isolate PBMCs, with at least 6 million per sample. Trizol reagent was used to extract total RNA from the PBMCs, yielding at least 6 micrograms per sample. For every donor, flow cytometry on a PBMC aliquot measured the percentage of naive CD45RAhigh/CD27high T cells. The CDR3, cysteine through phenylalanine, is 16 amino acids long. The CDR3 DNA has 48 bases and is translated from base 1. V and J are trimmed by 5 bases and 5 bases, and the gene matches miss 12 bases of the junction. Summary of the overall study and its limitations: The percentage of naive T cells measured by flow cytometry correlated strongly with observed TCR beta diversity. Estimates of total diversity from one million sequenced T cells were regarded as lower bounds and underestimates. As age increased, observed TCR beta diversity per million T cells dropped in a roughly linear way, and a significant reduction was already evident by age 40. Compared with the aged group, the long-lived group had more naive CD4+ T cells, fewer expanded clones and increased TCR diversity, suggesting age selection. Because the CMV infection status of the donors was unknown, age-related changes in expanded clonotypes may potentially have been confounded. Conclusive comparison of naive and antigen-experienced compartments was prevented by the profiling of bulk unsorted PBMCs.

Sequencing input: blood. This sequence uses TRBV12-3 or TRBV12-4 and TRBJ2-3; 8 nucleotides in the junction match TRBD2. This TCR derives from a man older than 75 in good health. The nucleotide sequence is given as TGTGCCAGCAGTAGGGCGCCGGGACTAGGGGGAGATACGCAGTATTTT. Its translation reads: CASSRAPGLGGDTQYF.